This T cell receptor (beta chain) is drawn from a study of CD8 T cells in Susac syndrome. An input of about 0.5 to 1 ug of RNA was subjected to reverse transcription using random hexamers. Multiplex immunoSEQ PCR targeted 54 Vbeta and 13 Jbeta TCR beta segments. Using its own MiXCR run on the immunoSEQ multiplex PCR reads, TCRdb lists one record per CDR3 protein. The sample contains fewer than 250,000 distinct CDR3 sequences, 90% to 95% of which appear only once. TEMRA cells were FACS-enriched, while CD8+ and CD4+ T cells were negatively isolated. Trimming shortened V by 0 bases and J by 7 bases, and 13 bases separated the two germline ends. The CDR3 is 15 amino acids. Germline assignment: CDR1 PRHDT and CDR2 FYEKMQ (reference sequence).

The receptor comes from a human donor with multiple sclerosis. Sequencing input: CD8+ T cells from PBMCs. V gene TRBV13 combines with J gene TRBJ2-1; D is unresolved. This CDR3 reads CASSLGDNLQNEQFF. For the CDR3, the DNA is TGTGCCAGCAGCTTAGGAGACAATCTGCAAAATGAGCAGTTCTTC. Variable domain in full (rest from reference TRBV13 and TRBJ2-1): AAGVIQSPRHLIKEKRETATLKCYPIPRHDTVYWYQQGPGQDPQFLISFYEKMQSDKGSIPDRFSAQQFSDYHSELNMSSLELGDSALYFCASSLGDNLQNEQFFGPGTRLTVL.